This entry features one T cell receptor beta chain sequence. This sample was taken from a study of tumor-infiltrating lymphocytes in oesophageal squamous cell carcinoma. TCRdb re-derived calls from the PCR reads in MiXCR, one entry per CDR3 protein. The sample lists about 21,000 distinct CDR3 sequences; more than 30% were seen once. The CDR3 has 15 residues. Germline V CDR1 and CDR2: SGHVS, FQNEAQ. Trimming took 5 bases from V and 7 from J; bases not matched to a gene: 14. The clonotype originates from a male donor with esophageal squamous cell carcinoma. The sample taken for sequencing was esophageal tumor tissue. The rearrangement uses TRBV7-8 and TRBJ2-7; 7 bases line up with TRBD2. The DNA of the CDR3 is TGTGCCAGCAGCCCTACTAGCGTATCCTACAATGAGCAGTACTTC. Translated, it gives CASSPTSVSYNEQYF.